The 10 T cell receptor beta chains below were found in one sample sequenced in a study of cytomegalovirus exposure and HLA in healthy donors. PCR employed 60 Vbeta and 13 Jbeta primers. Clones were sequenced by immunoSEQ multiplex PCR, and TCRdb holds only the in-frame ones, with some missing. Of approximately 93,000 clones listed, 79% are singletons. The specimen was PBMCs. These receptors all stem from a woman in her 40s in good health and CMV-seronegative.

The chain has TRBV5-1 and TRBJ1-5; D may be TRBD1 (5 bases). V dropped 4 bases and J dropped 5 bases, with 10 bases sitting between them. The CDR3 extends over 13 amino acids. Germline CDR1 reads SGHRS; CDR2 reads YFSETQ. The CDR3, as DNA: TGCGCCAGCAGCCCCCGACAGTATCAGCCCCAGCATTTT. This codes for CASSPRQYQPQHF.

This clone has only one observation. This chain connects TRBV4-3 to TRBJ2-7; 10 bases fit TRBD2. The V gene's germline CDR1 is LGHNA and CDR2 YSLEER. This CDR3 spans 16 amino acids. The V gene end was trimmed by 0 bases and the J gene end by 5 bases; junction bases not matched to a gene: 7. The CDR3 loop reads CASSQDGSGGPNEQYF. The CDR3 DNA is TGCGCCAGCAGCCAAGATGGTAGCGGGGGGCCCAACGAGCAGTACTTC.

The table lists this clone with a few counts. The chain recombines TRBV6-6 with TRBJ1-5; TRBD1 agrees at 8 bases. The V and J ends lost 8 bases and 5 bases, in that order; junction bases with no gene match: 8. CDR1 MNHNY and CDR2 SVGAGI come from the germline V gene (reference sequence). This CDR3 has 14 amino acids. This CDR3 reads CASVHRGNDQPQHF. In nucleotides, the CDR3 is TGTGCCAGCGTTCACAGGGGGAATGATCAGCCCCAGCATTTT.

This chain connects TRBV11-3 to TRBJ2-1; 9 bases are a match to TRBD2. CDR1 and CDR2 from the germline V gene are SGHNT and YENEEA. J gave up 7 bases and V 5 bases, and 9 bases lay outside the gene matches. This CDR3 contains 15 residues. The CDR3 DNA sequence: TGTGCCAGCAGCCCCCGGAGCGGGGGGCGGAATGAGCAGTTCTTC. It specifies CASSPRSGGRNEQFF.

The chain carries TRBV29-1 and TRBJ1-1; perhaps TRBD1 as D (6 bases). The germline CDR1 and CDR2 sequences are SQVTM and ANQGSEA. V was cut by 7 bases and J by 2 bases, with 14 bases left in between. CDR3 length: 13 residues. CDR3 DNA sequence: TGCAGCGGCCCCTGCAGGGGAAACACTGAAGCTTTCTTT. Amino acids: CSGPCRGNTEAFF.

The rearrangement uses TRBV5-1 and TRBJ2-1; 9 bases line up with TRBD1. This CDR3 is 15 amino acids long. The V gene end was trimmed by 5 bases and the J gene end by 9 bases; junction bases not matched to a gene: 12. Germline assignment: CDR1 SGHRS and CDR2 YFSETQ. The chain's CDR3 is CASRATGTGLFEQFF. The DNA for the CDR3 is TGCGCCAGCAGGGCGACCGGGACAGGGCTTTTTGAGCAGTTCTTC.

This chain connects TRBV15 to TRBJ2-2; D is perhaps TRBD2 (5 bases). The CDR3 contains 13 residues. Germline V CDR1 and CDR2: LNHNV, YYDKDF (reference sequence). The V and J ends lost 0 bases and 10 bases respectively, with 9 bases between them. CDR3 amino acids: CATSRDSAEELFF. CDR3 bases: TGTGCCACCAGCAGAGATAGCGCGGAGGAGCTGTTTTTT. The variable domain in full, with the rest retrieved from reference TRBV15 and TRBJ2-2, is DAMVIQNPRYQVTQFGKPVTLSCSQTLNHNVMYWYQQKSSQAPKLLFHYYDKDFNNEADTPDNFQSRRPNTSFCFLDIRSPGLGDTAMYLCATSRDSAEELFFGEGSRLTVL.

V is TRBV9 and J is TRBJ1-6; 9 positions agree with TRBD1. After removal of 0 bases from V and 6 bases from J, the junction contained 13 bases not matched to a gene. The CDR3 is 19 amino acids. CDR1 and CDR2 (germline): SGDLS, YYNGEE. CDR3 coding DNA: TGTGCCAGCAGCGTAGATCCGGGGACAGGGCGTTTCGGTAATTCACCCCTCCACTTT. This translates into CASSVDPGTGRFGNSPLHF.

This sequence joins TRBV11-2 and TRBJ2-3; a possible D gene is TRBD2 (5 bases). The CDR3 spans 17 residues. The V end lost 2 bases, the J end lost 2 bases, and 17 bases lay between the germline ends. The germline V gene has CDR1 SGHAT and CDR2 FQNNGV. The CDR3 here is CASSLSPPGKYTDTQYF. CDR3 DNA: TGTGCCAGCAGCTTATCCCCTCCGGGGAAATACACAGATACGCAGTATTTT.

This chain joins TRBV13 and TRBJ2-7; weak D call: TRBD1 (6 bases). The V end was cut by 0 bases, the J end by 4 bases, with 10 bases between. The CDR3 runs to 14 residues. CDR1 is PRHDT and CDR2 is FYEKMQ in the germline V gene (reference sequence). The CDR3 here is CASSLGDSLYEQYF. Written as DNA, the CDR3 is TGTGCCAGCAGCTTAGGGGACAGTCTATACGAGCAGTACTTC.